The 16 T cell receptor beta chains below all came from one sample that was sequenced in a study of CD4+ T cells in melanoma. Sequencing was performed with immunoSEQ multiplex PCR; in TCRdb, only in-frame clones are kept and a portion is missing. The sample records over 45,000 clones, over 60% being singletons. The sequenced material came from tumor tissue. The receptors come from a human donor with melanoma.

This clone was recorded once. The genes are TRBV9 and TRBJ2-1; perhaps TRBD2 as D (6 bases). Trimming pared 0 bases from V and 6 bases from J, leaving 16 bases between. Germline CDR1 is SGDLS and CDR2 is YYNGEE. This CDR3 has 16 residues. The CDR3 spells CASSVEIGLSINEQFF. CDR3 bases: TGTGCCAGCAGCGTAGAGATCGGACTATCGATCAATGAGCAGTTCTTC. Based on the CDR3 plus reference TRBV9 and TRBJ2-1, the full variable domain is DSGVTQTPKHLITATGQRVTLRCSPRSGDLSVYWYQQSLDQGLQFLIQYYNGEERAKGNILERFSAQQFPDLHSELNLSSLELGDSALYFCASSVEIGLSINEQFFGPGTRLTVL.

The CDR3 nucleotides read TGTGCCTGGAGTGTAGAAGCAGGGGGCTCACCCCTCCACTTT. Encoded protein: CAWSVEAGGSPLHF. V and J are TRBV30 and TRBJ1-6, with 8 positions matching TRBD1. This CDR3 contains 14 residues. Germline V gene lookup returns CDR1 GTSNPN and CDR2 SVGIG (reference sequence). Trimming took 0 bases from V and 10 from J; bases not matched to a gene: 5.

This chain connects TRBV9 to TRBJ2-1, with D perhaps assigned TRBD1 or TRBD2 (5 bases each). V lost 4 bases and J 2 bases, leaving 13 bases between the germline ends. Germline V gives CDR1 SGDLS, CDR2 YYNGEE. This CDR3 spans 15 amino acids. CDR3: CASSRGERTYNEQFF. CDR3 DNA sequence: TGTGCCAGCAGCAGAGGGGAGAGAACCTACAATGAGCAGTTCTTC.

The chain is built from TRBV10-2 and TRBJ1-3; no clear D gene. The CDR3 spans 16 residues. Trimming removed 2 bases at V and 4 bases at J, with 15 bases between. Germline CDR1 is WSHSY and CDR2 is SAAADI. CDR3 in amino acids: CASSEAHIILGNTIYF. The CDR3 DNA reads as TGCGCCAGCAGTGAGGCTCACATTATATTGGGAAACACCATATATTTT.

The chain carries TRBV7-9 and TRBJ1-2; 10 bases agree with TRBD1. The CDR3 totals 15 residues. Germline CDR1 reads SEHNR; CDR2 reads FQNEAQ (reference sequence). Germline trimming cut 6 bases from V and 5 bases from J; bases unmatched to any gene: 9. This CDR3 reads CASSYGQGGGYGYTF. CDR3 nucleotides: TGTGCCAGCAGTTACGGACAGGGGGGCGGTTATGGCTACACCTTC.

The sample holds one count of this clone. The V call is TRBV11-2, the J call TRBJ1-2; 9 bases match TRBD1. The germline CDR1 and CDR2 sequences are SGHAT and FQNNGV. This CDR3 is 14 amino acids long. J was trimmed by 8 bases and V by 1 base; bases with no gene match: 5. The CDR3 here is CASSLGTGAGGYTF. The CDR3 nucleotides are TGTGCCAGCAGCTTAGGGACAGGGGCTGGGGGCTACACCTTC.

The chain has TRBV5-1 and TRBJ2-7; D is ambiguous. The CDR3 has 14 amino acids. Germline CDR1 reads SGHRS; CDR2 reads YFSETQ. The V end lost 4 bases, the J end lost 2 bases, and 13 bases lay between the germline ends. The CDR3 loop is CASSLGNFAYEQYF. The CDR3 DNA reads TGCGCCAGCAGCCTGGGTAATTTCGCCTACGAGCAGTACTTC. Full variable domain (rest looked up from reference TRBV5-1 and TRBJ2-7): KAGVTQTPRYLIKTRGQQVTLSCSPISGHRSVSWYQQTPGQGLQFLFEYFSETQRNKGNFPGRFSGRQFSNSRSEMNVSTLELGDSALYLCASSLGNFAYEQYFGPGTRLTVT.

The chain combines TRBV9 with TRBJ1-1, with no clear D. Between the trimmed V and J ends, which lost 0 bases and 8 bases, there was a span of 11 bases. The germline V gene has CDR1 SGDLS and CDR2 YYNGEE. The CDR3 runs to 13 residues. The chain's CDR3 is CASSVDPSREAFF. The CDR3 DNA sequence: TGTGCCAGCAGCGTAGACCCGTCGCGGGAAGCTTTCTTT.

The chain couples TRBV2 to TRBJ2-2; weak D call: TRBD1 (5 bases). Per germline, CDR1 SNHLY and CDR2 FYNNEI. Trimming stripped 6 bases from V and 6 bases from J, with 8 bases between. This CDR3 spans 12 amino acids. CDR3: CASSRRAGELFF. The CDR3 region has the DNA TGTGCCAGCAGCCGCAGGGCCGGGGAGCTGTTTTTT.

This clone has just a few counts. The rearrangement uses TRBV28 and TRBJ1-1; D is undetermined. Germline-derived CDR1 and CDR2 are MDHEN and SYDVKM. There are 13 residues in the CDR3. Trimming pared 7 bases from V and 8 bases from J, leaving 17 bases between. CDR3 nucleotides: TGTGCCAGCACCCCAACCGTAAGGGAAGAAGCTTTCTTT. Translated: CASTPTVREEAFF.

The table lists this clone with a count of one. This chain connects TRBV7-2 to TRBJ2-7; D gene ambiguous. The length of the CDR3 is 12 residues. V shed 0 bases and J shed 6 bases, with 6 bases lying between them. CDR1 and CDR2 (germline): SGHTA, FQGNSA. CDR3 sequence: CASSLASTEQYF. The CDR3 DNA reads as TGTGCCAGCAGCTTAGCGAGCACCGAGCAGTACTTC.

The sample holds many counts of this clone. The chain uses TRBV27 and TRBJ1-6; maybe TRBD1 (5 bases). V was pared by 3 bases and J by 14 bases, with 14 bases between. Germline CDR1 is MNHEY and CDR2 is SMNVEV (reference sequence). CDR3 length: 13 residues. The CDR3 sequence: CASSLTASSSLHF. Written as DNA, the CDR3 is TGTGCCAGCAGTTTGACAGCCAGTAGTTCCCTCCACTTT.

This clone was seen at least ten times. The rearrangement links TRBV25-1 to TRBJ1-2; TRBD1 matches 7 bases. Germline CDR1 is MGHDK and CDR2 is SYGVNS. V shed 4 bases, J shed 8 bases, and the junction held 10 bases outside the gene matches. The CDR3 is made up of 14 amino acids. CDR3 DNA: TGTGCCAGCAGTGCCCGACAGGGCGCAGGGGGCTACACCTTC. Translated: CASSARQGAGGYTF.

The chain links TRBV7-9 to TRBJ1-1; no clear D. The CDR3 covers 12 residues. CDR1 and CDR2 (germline): SEHNR, FQNEAQ (reference sequence). V lost 2 bases, J lost 1 base, and 2 bases lay in between. This CDR3 reads CASSLQNTEAFF. The CDR3 DNA follows: TGTGCCAGCAGCTTACAGAACACTGAAGCTTTCTTT.

The V and J genes are TRBV4-2 and TRBJ1-3; D remains ambiguous. The CDR3 runs 16 residues. V shed 0 bases and J shed 0 bases, with 9 bases lying between them. CDR1 is LGHNA, CDR2 YNFKEQ, per germline. The CDR3 protein is CASSQDFTDSGNTIYF. CDR3 bases: TGTGCCAGCAGCCAAGATTTCACGGACTCTGGAAACACCATATATTTT.

This rearrangement joins TRBV29-1 to TRBJ2-7; 10 bases align to TRBD1. The CDR3 covers 12 residues. Looked up from germline, CDR1 is SQVTM and CDR2 is ANQGSEA. Trimming cost V 4 bases and J 6 bases; bases outside gene matches: 3. CDR3 protein: CSVGQGAGEQYF. The CDR3 DNA sequence: TGCAGCGTTGGACAGGGGGCCGGCGAGCAGTACTTC.